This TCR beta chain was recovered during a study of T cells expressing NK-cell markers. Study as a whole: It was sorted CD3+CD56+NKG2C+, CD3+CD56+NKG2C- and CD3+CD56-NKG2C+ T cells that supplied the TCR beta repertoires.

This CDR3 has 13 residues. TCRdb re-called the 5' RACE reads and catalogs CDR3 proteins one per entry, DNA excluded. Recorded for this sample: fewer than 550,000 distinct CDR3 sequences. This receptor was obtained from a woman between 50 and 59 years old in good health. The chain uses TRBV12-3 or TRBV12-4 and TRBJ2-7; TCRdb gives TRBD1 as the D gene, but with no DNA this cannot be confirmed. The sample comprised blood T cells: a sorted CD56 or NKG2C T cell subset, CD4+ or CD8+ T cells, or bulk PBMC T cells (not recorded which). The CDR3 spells CASSQLSRVGQYF.